A selection of T cell receptor beta chains follows, all from one sample in a study of tumor and adjacent non-tumor tissue in lung cancer. TCRdb ran MiXCR on the multiplex PCR reads and lists one entry per CDR3 protein. The sample holds 40,000 to 45,000 distinct CDR3 sequences, roughly 60% seen once. Sequencing input: distant non-tumor lung tissue. Receptors originate from a man aged 50-60 years with non-small cell lung cancer. The CDR3 runs from the conserved cysteine through the conserved F or W. The order of the fields is D gene, V gene, clone size, J gene, CDR3 protein, CDR3 DNA. A D gene is named only where the DNA matches it firmly. A clone size is listed for some rows: how often the clone was seen (once, few, many), or a class if it is expanded.

d_call: TRBD2; v_call: TRBV24-1; clone_size: NA; j_call: TRBJ2-1; cdr3_aa: CATSGPEGRESYNEQFF; cdr3_nt: TGTGCCACCAGTGGGCCGGAGGGGCGGGAGAGCTACAATGAGCAGTTCTTC
d_call: NA; v_call: TRBV10-2; clone_size: NA; j_call: TRBJ1-1; cdr3_aa: CANSEYVGRGRSTGAFF; cdr3_nt: TGCGCCAACAGTGAGTACGTGGGCAGGGGAAGAAGTACTGGAGCTTTCTTT
d_call: NA; v_call: TRBV5-4; clone_size: many; j_call: TRBJ2-1; cdr3_aa: CASSILGGGHEQFF; cdr3_nt: TGTGCCAGCAGCATCCTTGGAGGGGGACATGAGCAGTTCTTC
d_call: NA; v_call: TRBV13; clone_size: NA; j_call: TRBJ2-3; cdr3_aa: CASRCLLTGTQYF; cdr3_nt: TGTGCCAGCAGATGCCTCCTCACAGGTACGCAGTATTTT
d_call: NA; v_call: TRBV5-1; clone_size: many; j_call: TRBJ2-2; cdr3_aa: CASSLISTHTGELFF; cdr3_nt: TGCGCCAGCAGCTTGATCAGCACCCACACCGGGGAGCTGTTTTTT
d_call: TRBD1; v_call: TRBV11-2; clone_size: NA; j_call: TRBJ2-5; cdr3_aa: CANSPTGAGETQYF; cdr3_nt: TGTGCTAACAGCCCCACAGGGGCCGGGGAGACCCAGTACTTC
d_call: NA; v_call: TRBV6-5; clone_size: NA; j_call: TRBJ2-1; cdr3_aa: CAIGPDSPNEQFF; cdr3_nt: TGTGCCATCGGCCCGGACAGCCCCAATGAGCAGTTCTTC
d_call: NA; v_call: TRBV30; clone_size: many; j_call: TRBJ1-2; cdr3_aa: CAWRRGDYGYTF; cdr3_nt: TGTGCCTGGAGGCGGGGGGACTATGGCTACACCTTC
d_call: TRBD1; v_call: TRBV6-6; clone_size: once; j_call: TRBJ2-6; cdr3_aa: CTSSRPGQGVSRANVLTF; cdr3_nt: TGTACCAGCAGTCGCCCGGGACAGGGCGTCTCTAGGGCCAACGTCCTGACTTTC
d_call: NA; v_call: TRBV4-2; clone_size: NA; j_call: TRBJ2-7; cdr3_aa: CASSQEGTLGRYF; cdr3_nt: TGTGCCAGCAGCCAAGAGGGTACGCTCGGGCGGTACTTC
d_call: NA; v_call: TRBV29-1; clone_size: NA; j_call: TRBJ2-1; cdr3_aa: CSVSGGLNNEQFF; cdr3_nt: TGCAGCGTATCAGGGGGGCTCAACAATGAGCAGTTCTTC
d_call: TRBD2; v_call: TRBV29-1; clone_size: NA; j_call: TRBJ2-5; cdr3_aa: CNAPPVVAGGETQYF; cdr3_nt: TGCAACGCTCCCCCGGTAGTAGCGGGAGGAGAGACCCAGTACTTC
d_call: NA; v_call: TRBV28; clone_size: NA; j_call: TRBJ2-5; cdr3_aa: CTSLTGNQDTQYF; cdr3_nt: TGTACCAGCTTGACAGGAAATCAAGATACCCAGTACTTC
d_call: TRBD2; v_call: TRBV5-1; clone_size: NA; j_call: TRBJ2-1; cdr3_aa: CASSGGLAGAFSYNEQFF; cdr3_nt: TGCGCCAGCAGCGGAGGACTAGCGGGAGCCTTCTCCTACAATGAGCAGTTCTTC
d_call: TRBD1; v_call: TRBV10-3; clone_size: many; j_call: TRBJ2-2; cdr3_aa: CAISGTGANTGELFF; cdr3_nt: TGTGCCATCAGTGGAACAGGGGCAAACACCGGGGAGCTGTTTTTT
d_call: NA; v_call: TRBV6-1; clone_size: NA; j_call: TRBJ1-5; cdr3_aa: CVSRTDSNQAQHF; cdr3_nt: TGTGTCAGCAGGACAGATAGCAATCAGGCCCAGCATTTT
d_call: NA; v_call: TRBV6-5; clone_size: NA; j_call: TRBJ1-6; cdr3_aa: CASTFDKGNSPLHF; cdr3_nt: TGTGCCAGCACTTTTGACAAGGGGAATTCACCCCTCCACTTC
d_call: TRBD2; v_call: TRBV6-1; clone_size: NA; j_call: TRBJ2-3; cdr3_aa: CASSATPAGGVTDTQYF; cdr3_nt: TGTGCCAGCAGCGCCACTCCAGCGGGGGGCGTCACAGATACGCAGTATTTT
d_call: NA; v_call: TRBV19; clone_size: few; j_call: TRBJ2-1; cdr3_aa: CASSTRGLYNEQFF; cdr3_nt: TGTGCCAGTAGTACTCGCGGACTCTACAATGAGCAGTTCTTC
d_call: TRBD1; v_call: TRBV6-2/TRBV6-3; clone_size: NA; j_call: TRBJ2-3; cdr3_aa: CASMPGTGITDTQYF; cdr3_nt: TGTGCCAGCATGCCCGGGACAGGAATAACAGATACGCAGTATTTT
d_call: NA; v_call: TRBV11-3; clone_size: NA; j_call: TRBJ2-3; cdr3_aa: CASSLYQNADTQYF; cdr3_nt: TGTGCCAGCAGCTTATACCAGAACGCAGATACGCAGTATTTT
d_call: NA; v_call: TRBV13; clone_size: NA; j_call: TRBJ2-3; cdr3_aa: CASSSPPLDTHYF; cdr3_nt: TGTGCCAGCAGCTCCCCGCCCCTAGATACGCACTATTTT
d_call: TRBD1; v_call: TRBV30; clone_size: NA; j_call: TRBJ2-1; cdr3_aa: CAWKFQGVGNGQFF; cdr3_nt: TGTGCCTGGAAATTTCAGGGGGTGGGTAATGGGCAGTTCTTC
d_call: NA; v_call: TRBV4-2; clone_size: NA; j_call: TRBJ2-2; cdr3_aa: CASIDKKTGELSF; cdr3_nt: TGTGCCAGCATAGACAAGAAGACCGGGGAGCTGTCTTTT
d_call: NA; v_call: TRBV20-1; clone_size: few; j_call: TRBJ2-1; cdr3_aa: CSALGGSYNEQFF; cdr3_nt: TGCAGTGCGTTAGGGGGTTCCTACAATGAGCAGTTCTTC
d_call: NA; v_call: TRBV5-6; clone_size: many; j_call: TRBJ1-4; cdr3_aa: CASSLVSDHEKLFF; cdr3_nt: TGTGCCAGCAGCTTGGTATCGGACCATGAAAAACTGTTTTTT
d_call: TRBD1; v_call: TRBV11-1; clone_size: hyperexpanded; j_call: TRBJ1-1; cdr3_aa: CASSPGTGDEAFF; cdr3_nt: TGTGCCAGCAGCCCCGGGACAGGGGATGAAGCTTTCTTT
d_call: TRBD1; v_call: TRBV29-1; clone_size: many; j_call: TRBJ2-7; cdr3_aa: CSVEEGTGRYEQYF; cdr3_nt: TGCAGCGTTGAGGAAGGGACAGGACGCTACGAGCAGTACTTC
d_call: NA; v_call: TRBV12-3/TRBV12-4; clone_size: NA; j_call: TRBJ2-7; cdr3_aa: CASSRDLNYERCF; cdr3_nt: TGTGCCAGCAGCAGGGACCTCAACTACGAGCGGTGCTTC
d_call: NA; v_call: TRBV5-1; clone_size: NA; j_call: TRBJ2-7; cdr3_aa: CASSLDQDPVPHEQYF; cdr3_nt: TGCGCTAGCAGCTTGGATCAGGATCCGGTCCCTCACGAGCAGTACTTC
d_call: TRBD2; v_call: TRBV6-5; clone_size: NA; j_call: TRBJ2-1; cdr3_aa: CTSSYINPSGGYNEQFF; cdr3_nt: TGTACCAGCAGTTACATCAACCCTAGCGGGGGGTACAATGAGCAGTTCTTC
d_call: NA; v_call: TRBV29-1; clone_size: once; j_call: TRBJ2-2; cdr3_aa: CSVQSSDAGQLFF; cdr3_nt: TGCAGCGTCCAGAGTTCCGACGCGGGGCAGCTGTTTTTT
d_call: NA; v_call: TRBV6-5; clone_size: large; j_call: TRBJ1-5; cdr3_aa: CASSPVRGQGPQHF; cdr3_nt: TGTGCCAGCAGTCCCGTTCGGGGTCAAGGGCCCCAGCATTTT
d_call: TRBD2; v_call: TRBV6-1; clone_size: once; j_call: TRBJ2-1; cdr3_aa: CASSEWRTSSLSNEQFF; cdr3_nt: TGTGCCAGCAGTGAATGGAGGACTAGCTCTCTATCGAATGAACAGTTCTTC
d_call: TRBD1; v_call: TRBV6-5; clone_size: many; j_call: TRBJ2-7; cdr3_aa: CASRMGQVSYEQYF; cdr3_nt: TGTGCCAGCAGGATGGGACAGGTCTCCTACGAGCAGTACTTC
d_call: TRBD1; v_call: TRBV29-1; clone_size: NA; j_call: TRBJ1-4; cdr3_aa: CSLEVRNRGNEKLFF; cdr3_nt: TGCAGCCTTGAAGTTCGGAACAGGGGGAATGAAAAACTGTTTTTT
d_call: TRBD2; v_call: TRBV7-9; clone_size: many; j_call: TRBJ2-5; cdr3_aa: CASNWGGYQETQYF; cdr3_nt: TGTGCCAGCAATTGGGGGGGGTACCAAGAGACCCAGTACTTC